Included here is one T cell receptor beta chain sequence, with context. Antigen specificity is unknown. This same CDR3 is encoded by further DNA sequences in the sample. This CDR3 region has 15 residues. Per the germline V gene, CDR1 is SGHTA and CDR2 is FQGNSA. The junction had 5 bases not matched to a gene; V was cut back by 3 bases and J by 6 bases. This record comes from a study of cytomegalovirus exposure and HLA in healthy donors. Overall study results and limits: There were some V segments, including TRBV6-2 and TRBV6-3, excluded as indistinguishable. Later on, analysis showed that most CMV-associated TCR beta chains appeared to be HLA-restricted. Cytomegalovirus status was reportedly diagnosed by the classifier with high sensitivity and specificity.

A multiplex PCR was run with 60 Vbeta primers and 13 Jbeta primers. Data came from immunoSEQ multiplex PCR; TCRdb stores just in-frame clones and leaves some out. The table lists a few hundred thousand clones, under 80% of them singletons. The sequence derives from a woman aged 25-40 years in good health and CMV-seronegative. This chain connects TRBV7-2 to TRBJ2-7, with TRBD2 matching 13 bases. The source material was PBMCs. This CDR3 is CASSLGGLAGVEQYF. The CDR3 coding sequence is TGTGCCAGCAGCTTGGGAGGACTAGCGGGAGTCGAGCAGTACTTC. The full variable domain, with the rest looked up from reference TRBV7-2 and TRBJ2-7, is GAGVSQSPSNKVTEKGKDVELRCDPISGHTALYWYRQSLGQGLEFLIYFQGNSAPDKSGLPSDRFSAERTGGSVSTLTIQRTQQEDSAVYLCASSLGGLAGVEQYFGPGTRLTVT.